Each of the 2 T cell receptor beta chains below was sequenced from the same sample in a study of cytomegalovirus exposure and HLA in healthy donors. This PCR relied on a set of 60 Vbeta primers and 13 Jbeta primers. Clones were sequenced by immunoSEQ multiplex PCR, and TCRdb holds only the in-frame ones, with some missing. The table lists some 60,000 clones. The source material was PBMCs. Source of these receptors: a man aged 30-40 years in good health and CMV-seropositive.

The chain combines TRBV25-1 with TRBJ1-6; 7 bases fit TRBD1. Germline assignment: CDR1 MGHDK and CDR2 SYGVNS. The CDR3 length is 16 residues. J was trimmed by 6 bases and V by 3 bases; bases with no gene match: 8. Written as DNA, the CDR3 is TGTGCCAGCAGTGACTCAAAACAGGGGACTAATTCACCCCTCCACTTT. This codes for CASSDSKQGTNSPLHF.

The chain uses TRBV6-4 and TRBJ2-2; 7 bases align to TRBD2. Germline V gene sequence: CDR1 MRHNA, CDR2 SNTAGT. The CDR3 sequence is 13 residues long. Trimming at V came to 4 bases and at J to 4 bases, leaving 0 bases not matched to a gene. The DNA for the CDR3 is TGTGCCAGCAGTGGCGGGAGCACCGGGGAGCTGTTTTTT. This codes for CASSGGSTGELFF.